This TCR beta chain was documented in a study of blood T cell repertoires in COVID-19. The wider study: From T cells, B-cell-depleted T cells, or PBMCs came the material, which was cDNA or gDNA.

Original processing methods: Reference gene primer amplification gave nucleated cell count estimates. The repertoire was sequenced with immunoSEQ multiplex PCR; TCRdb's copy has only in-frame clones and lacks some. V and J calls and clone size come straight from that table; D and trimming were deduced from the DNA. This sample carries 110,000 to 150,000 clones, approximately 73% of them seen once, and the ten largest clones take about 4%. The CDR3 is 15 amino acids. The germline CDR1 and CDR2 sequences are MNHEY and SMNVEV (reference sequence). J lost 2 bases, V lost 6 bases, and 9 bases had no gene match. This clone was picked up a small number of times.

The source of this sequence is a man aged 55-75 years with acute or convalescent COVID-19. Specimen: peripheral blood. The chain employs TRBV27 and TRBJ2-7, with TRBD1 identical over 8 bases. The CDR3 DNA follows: TGTGCCAGCAGACTCACCGGGACAGGCACCTACGAGCAGTACTTC. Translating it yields CASRLTGTGTYEQYF.